This is a list of T cell receptor beta chains from one sample in a study of blood T cell repertoires in COVID-19. TCRdb's copy holds only in-frame clones and misses some; the assay was immunoSEQ multiplex PCR. This table has hundreds of thousands of clones, more than 85% appearing once. The sequencing sample was made of PBMCs or T cells enriched from blood (not recorded which). The receptor set was obtained from a woman aged 25 to 45 who had recovered from COVID-19. Both conserved end residues are part of each CDR3. Each record gives: J gene, clone size, V gene, D gene, CDR3 DNA, CDR3 protein. D genes are given only for firm matches. The size entry is marked missing in some rows and otherwise reads once, few, many or a size class.

TRBJ2-7 | many | TRBV7-8 | TRBD1 | TGTGCCAGCAGATGGGGACAGGGGCCCTCCTACGAGCAGTACTTC | CASRWGQGPSYEQYF
TRBJ1-4 | . | TRBV6-5 | TRBD1 | TGTGCCAGCAGTTACTCGAGTGGACAGGGAAGCGAAAAACTGTTTTTT | CASSYSSGQGSEKLFF
TRBJ1-5 | . | TRBV3-1/TRBV3-2 | . | TGTGCCAGCAGCCAAGACGTCGGGAGCAATCAGCCCCAGCATTTT | CASSQDVGSNQPQHF
TRBJ1-2 | . | TRBV12-2 | . | TGTGCAAGTCGCTTAGTAGGGGGCCGGGGCTACACCTTC | CASRLVGGRGYTF
TRBJ2-5 | . | TRBV3-1/TRBV3-2 | TRBD1 | TGTGCCAGCAGCCAATGGACAGGAGAGACCCAGTACTTC | CASSQWTGETQYF
TRBJ1-2 | . | TRBV25-1 | TRBD1 | TGTGCCAGCAGTGACCTACGGGACAGGGGAGGAGGCTACACCTTC | CASSDLRDRGGGYTF
TRBJ2-5 | . | TRBV5-1 | . | TGCGCCAGCAGCTCTGACCTGAAGCAAGGGGCCCAGTACTTC | CASSSDLKQGAQYF
TRBJ2-5 | . | TRBV7-9 | . | TGTGCCAGCAGCTCCGGAGGCAGCCAAGAGACCCAGTACTTC | CASSSGGSQETQYF
TRBJ1-2 | . | TRBV2 | . | TGTGCCAGCAGTGAAAGTAGTGAGGGCTACACCTTC | CASSESSEGYTF
TRBJ1-5 | . | TRBV3-1/TRBV3-2 | . | TGTGCCAGCAGCCAAGGAACGCTGGCCAATCAGCCCCAGCATTTT | CASSQGTLANQPQHF
TRBJ2-1 | . | TRBV21-1 | . | TGTGCCACCCTAACGGAGGGGGGGCCTTGGAATGAGCAGTTCTTC | CATLTEGGPWNEQFF
TRBJ1-1 | . | TRBV14 | . | TGTGCCAGCAGCCAATCGCCCCGGGGAGACACTGAAGCTTTCTTT | CASSQSPRGDTEAFF
TRBJ2-5 | . | TRBV28 | . | TGTGCCAGCAGCGAACTTGGGCGAGACCAAGAGACCCAGTACTTC | CASSELGRDQETQYF
TRBJ2-3 | . | TRBV9 | . | TGTGCCAGCAGCTTTCTCACAGATACGCAGTATTTT | CASSFLTDTQYF
TRBJ1-2 | . | TRBV18 | TRBD1 | TGTGCCAGCTCACCCACAGGGGGTGGCTACACCTTC | CASSPTGGGYTF
TRBJ1-6 | once | TRBV28 | TRBD1 | TGTGCCAGCAGTCCCCGGACAGGGGGGAATAATTCACCCCTCCACTTT | CASSPRTGGNNSPLHF
TRBJ2-3 | . | TRBV5-1 | TRBD2 | TGCGCCAGCAGCTCGGCCGGGACTAGTTTTGATACGCAGTATTTT | CASSSAGTSFDTQYF
TRBJ1-2 | . | TRBV19 | . | TGTGCCAGTAGTAATCAGGGAAGGAACTATGGCTACACCTTC | CASSNQGRNYGYTF
TRBJ2-5 | . | TRBV25-1 | TRBD1 | TGTGCCAGCAGTGTGCCGCGGACAGGGGGAATTCGAGAGACCCAGTACTTC | CASSVPRTGGIRETQYF
TRBJ2-5 | . | TRBV20-1 | . | TGCAGTGCGGAGCACGGGGAGACCCAGTACTTC | CSAEHGETQYF
TRBJ1-4 | . | TRBV29-1 | . | TGCAGCGTGGGGACGGGGGAAAATGGGCTGTTTTTT | CSVGTGENGLFF
TRBJ2-5 | . | TRBV3-1/TRBV3-2 | TRBD1 | TGTGCCAGCAGCTTACGGACAGGGGCGAACGGCGAGACCCAGTACTTC | CASSLRTGANGETQYF
TRBJ1-1 | . | TRBV2 | . | TGTGCCAGCAGTGTCTCTCAGCAGGGCTCCCCTGAAGCTTTCTTT | CASSVSQQGSPEAFF
TRBJ1-2 | . | TRBV27 | . | TGTGCCAGCAGACCCACCGGCGGGGGCGGCTTGGTCTATGGCTACACCTTC | CASRPTGGGGLVYGYTF
TRBJ2-3 | . | TRBV5-4 | TRBD2 | TGTGCCAGCAGCCCGGGGGGTAGCACAGATACGCAGTATTTT | CASSPGGSTDTQYF
TRBJ1-1 | . | TRBV30 | . | TGTGCCTGGGGAGTTTTCTTGTCTGCTTTCTTT | CAWGVFLSAFF
TRBJ1-2 | . | TRBV10-1 | TRBD1 | TGCGCCAGCGGGTTTCCAGGGGGTCCCTATGGCTACACCTTC | CASGFPGGPYGYTF
TRBJ2-5 | . | TRBV3-1/TRBV3-2 | . | TGTGCCAGCAGCCTTCACCTGGCAGAGGCAGAGACCCAGTACTTC | CASSLHLAEAETQYF
TRBJ1-5 | . | TRBV27 | . | TGTGCCAGCAGTCTCACAGGGTCTCTTACTCAGCCCCAGCATTTT | CASSLTGSLTQPQHF
TRBJ1-6 | few | TRBV12-3/TRBV12-4 | . | TGTGCCAGCAGTTCCCCTGGCAACCCCCTCCACTTT | CASSSPGNPLHF
TRBJ1-3 | . | TRBV28 | . | TGTGCCAGCAGCAGATCGGGGGGAAACACCATATATTTT | CASSRSGGNTIYF
TRBJ2-2 | . | TRBV7-8 | TRBD2 | TGTGCCAGCAGCGCTAGCGGGGGGGCCGGGGAGCTGTTTTTT | CASSASGGAGELFF
TRBJ2-7 | . | TRBV13 | . | TGTGCCAGCAGACCCACAGGCCTCTCCTACGAGCAGTACTTC | CASRPTGLSYEQYF
TRBJ2-2 | . | TRBV5-1 | . | TGCGCCAGCAGCTTGGGGTCGGGGGACCGGACCGGGGAGCTGTTTTTT | CASSLGSGDRTGELFF
TRBJ1-2 | . | TRBV13 | . | TGTGCCAGCAGCTTATATACAGTGGATGGCTACACCTTC | CASSLYTVDGYTF
TRBJ1-4 | . | TRBV5-1 | . | TGCGCCAGCAGCTTGGTGGCAGGATATGAAAAACTGTTTTTT | CASSLVAGYEKLFF
TRBJ2-5 | . | TRBV27 | TRBD2 | TGTGCCAGCAGTTTGGACGTGGGCGGGGGGGAGACCCAGTACTTC | CASSLDVGGGETQYF
TRBJ2-7 | once | TRBV7-2 | TRBD1 | TGTGCCAGCAGCACTCAGACAGGGGGGGTGGAAGAGCAGTACTTC | CASSTQTGGVEEQYF
TRBJ2-7 | . | TRBV29-1 | TRBD1 | TGCAGCGCCGAGACAGGGGGCTCCTACGAGCAGTACTTC | CSAETGGSYEQYF
TRBJ1-2 | . | TRBV6-2/TRBV6-3 | TRBD1 | TGTGCCAGCAGCAACGGACAGGGGAATGGCTACACCTTC | CASSNGQGNGYTF
TRBJ2-7 | . | TRBV2 | . | TGTGCCAGCAGTATAGGGGACAAGTCCTACGAGCAGTACTTC | CASSIGDKSYEQYF
TRBJ1-6 | . | TRBV11-2 | . | TGTGCCAGCAGCTTACAGTATAATTCACCCCTCCACTTT | CASSLQYNSPLHF
TRBJ2-3 | . | TRBV2 | TRBD2 | TGTGCCAGCAGTGCCGGGACTAGCGGGAAACGAACAGATACGCAGTATTTT | CASSAGTSGKRTDTQYF
TRBJ1-1 | . | TRBV19 | . | TGTGCCAGTAGTACCTGGACGGGAGAAGCTTTCTTT | CASSTWTGEAFF
TRBJ1-6 | . | TRBV11-2 | . | TGTGCCAGCAGCTTGGGGGGACGGGGAGAATCCGATTCACCCCTCCACTTT | CASSLGGRGESDSPLHF
TRBJ2-7 | . | TRBV19 | TRBD1 | TGTGCCAGTAGTATGGGAACAGGGGCGAGCTCCTACGAGCAGTACTTC | CASSMGTGASSYEQYF
TRBJ2-7 | . | TRBV28 | . | TGTGCCAGCAATCCCCTGGGCGGGATCTTTCCGTGGGGGAGATCCTACGAGCAGTACTTC | CASNPLGGIFPWGRSYEQYF
TRBJ2-7 | . | TRBV5-1 | TRBD2 | TGCGCCAGCAATGGACTAGCGGGGGCTGAAGAGCAGTACTTC | CASNGLAGAEEQYF
TRBJ1-2 | . | TRBV5-1 | TRBD1 | TGCGCCAGCAGCTTGGCGGGACAGGGGGCATATGGCTACACCTTC | CASSLAGQGAYGYTF
TRBJ1-1 | . | TRBV12-3/TRBV12-4 | . | TGTGCCAGCAGGAACAGATTGAACACTGAAGCTTTCTTT | CASRNRLNTEAFF
TRBJ2-7 | . | TRBV2 | TRBD2 | TGTGCCAGCAGTGAACTCAGGATAGCGGGCAACGAGCAGTACTTC | CASSELRIAGNEQYF
TRBJ2-2 | . | TRBV19 | TRBD2 | TGTGCCAGTACGCAGCAGGGACTAGCGGGGGGCAACACCGGGGAGCTGTTTTTT | CASTQQGLAGGNTGELFF
TRBJ2-7 | . | TRBV7-6 | TRBD1 | TGTGCCAGCAGCCCCCGCCAGGGGGCATCCTACGAGCAGTACTTC | CASSPRQGASYEQYF
TRBJ2-7 | . | TRBV6-5 | TRBD2 | TGTGCCAGCAGGGCGGGTGCGGGGGCCTACGAGCAGTACTTC | CASRAGAGAYEQYF